The subject of this entry is one TCR beta chain. Antigen unknown. Deletions cut 1 base from V and 6 bases from J, with 11 bases between. CDR1 is SGHKS and CDR2 is YYEKEE in the germline V gene (reference sequence). CDR3 length: 13 amino acids. TCRdb's copy holds only in-frame clones and misses some; the assay was immunoSEQ multiplex PCR. The sample lists 3,000 or so clones; around two thirds were seen once. This record comes from a study of STAT3 mutations in large granular lymphocyte leukemia. Looking at the study overall: Over half of T-LGLL patients had one or more immunosuppressive regimens.

Regarding the study as a whole: Every T-LGLL patient had at least one immunodominant TCRbeta clonotype. In several patients, dominant TCR clone burden exceeded STAT3 mutant burden, suggesting STAT3 mutation arose secondarily.

The sequenced material came from peripheral blood mononuclear cells. This clonotype was obtained from a woman aged 35 to 49 with T-cell large granular lymphocyte leukemia. Some clones in this sample may be carry-over from other donors' samples. The chain uses TRBV5-5 and TRBJ2-7; D remains unclear. The CDR3 is CASSLTAASEQYF. The CDR3 nucleotides are TGTGCCAGCAGCTTGACGGCAGCTTCCGAGCAGTACTTC.